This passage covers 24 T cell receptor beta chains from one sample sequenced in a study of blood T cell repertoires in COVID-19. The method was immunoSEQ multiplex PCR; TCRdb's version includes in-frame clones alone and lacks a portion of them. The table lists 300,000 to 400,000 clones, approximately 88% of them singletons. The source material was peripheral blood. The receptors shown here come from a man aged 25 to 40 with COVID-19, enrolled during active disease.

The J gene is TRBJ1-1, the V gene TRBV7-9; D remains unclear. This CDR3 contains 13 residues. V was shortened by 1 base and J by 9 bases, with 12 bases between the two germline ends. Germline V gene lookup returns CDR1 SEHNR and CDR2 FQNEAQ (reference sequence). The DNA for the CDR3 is TGTGCCAGCAGCTTAGAGGCTGCGGCCAAAGCTTTCTTT. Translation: CASSLEAAAKAFF.

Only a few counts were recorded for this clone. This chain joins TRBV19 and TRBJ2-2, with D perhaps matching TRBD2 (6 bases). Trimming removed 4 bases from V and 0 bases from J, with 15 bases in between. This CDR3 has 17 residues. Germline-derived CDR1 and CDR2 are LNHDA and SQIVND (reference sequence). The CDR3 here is CASSRDRGTTNTGELFF. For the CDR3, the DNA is TGTGCCAGTAGTAGGGACCGGGGGACCACGAACACCGGGGAGCTGTTTTTT.

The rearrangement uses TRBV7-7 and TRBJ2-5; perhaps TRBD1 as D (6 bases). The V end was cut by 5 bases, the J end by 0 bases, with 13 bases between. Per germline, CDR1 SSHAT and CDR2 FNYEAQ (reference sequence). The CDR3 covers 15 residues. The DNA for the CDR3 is TGTGCCAGCAGCCAGGGGCGACCTAACCAAGAGACCCAGTACTTC. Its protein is CASSQGRPNQETQYF. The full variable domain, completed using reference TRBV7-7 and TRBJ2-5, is GAGVSQSPRYKVTKRGQDVTLRCDPISSHATLYWYQQALGQGPEFLTYFNYEAQPDKSGLPSDRFSAERPEGSISTLTIQRTEQRDSAMYRCASSQGRPNQETQYFGPGTRLLVL.

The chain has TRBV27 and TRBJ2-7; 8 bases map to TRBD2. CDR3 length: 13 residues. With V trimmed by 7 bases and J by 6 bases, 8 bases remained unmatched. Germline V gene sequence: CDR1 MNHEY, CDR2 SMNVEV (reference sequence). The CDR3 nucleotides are TGTGCCAGCATGAGCGGGAGTCCGGGCGAGCAGTACTTC. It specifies CASMSGSPGEQYF.

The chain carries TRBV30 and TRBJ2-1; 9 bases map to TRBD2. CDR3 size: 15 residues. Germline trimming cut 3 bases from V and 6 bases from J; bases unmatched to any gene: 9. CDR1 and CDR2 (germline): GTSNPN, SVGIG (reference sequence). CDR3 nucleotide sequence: TGTGCCTGGAGCCTTAGCGGGAGATGGGTCAATGAGCAGTTCTTC. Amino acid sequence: CAWSLSGRWVNEQFF.

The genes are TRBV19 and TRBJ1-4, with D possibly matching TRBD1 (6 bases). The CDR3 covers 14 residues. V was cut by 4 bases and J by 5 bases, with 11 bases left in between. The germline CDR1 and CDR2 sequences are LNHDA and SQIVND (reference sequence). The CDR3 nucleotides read TGTGCCAGTAGTACGGGACAAACGAATGAAAAACTGTTTTTT. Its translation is CASSTGQTNEKLFF.

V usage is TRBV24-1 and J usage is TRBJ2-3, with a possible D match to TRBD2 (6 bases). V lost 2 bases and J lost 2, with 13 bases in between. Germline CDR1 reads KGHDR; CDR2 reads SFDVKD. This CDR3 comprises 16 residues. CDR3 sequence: CATSDYGGFATDTQYF. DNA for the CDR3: TGTGCCACCAGTGATTACGGAGGGTTCGCCACAGATACGCAGTATTTT.

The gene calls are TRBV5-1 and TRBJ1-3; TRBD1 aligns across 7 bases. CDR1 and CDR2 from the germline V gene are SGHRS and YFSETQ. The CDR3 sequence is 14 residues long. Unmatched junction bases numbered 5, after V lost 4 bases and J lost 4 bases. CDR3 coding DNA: TGCGCCAGCAGCGCCGGGACAGACGGAAACACCATATATTTT. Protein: CASSAGTDGNTIYF. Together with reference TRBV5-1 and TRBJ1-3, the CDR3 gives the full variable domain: KAGVTQTPRYLIKTRGQQVTLSCSPISGHRSVSWYQQTPGQGLQFLFEYFSETQRNKGNFPGRFSGRQFSNSRSEMNVSTLELGDSALYLCASSAGTDGNTIYFGEGSWLTVV.

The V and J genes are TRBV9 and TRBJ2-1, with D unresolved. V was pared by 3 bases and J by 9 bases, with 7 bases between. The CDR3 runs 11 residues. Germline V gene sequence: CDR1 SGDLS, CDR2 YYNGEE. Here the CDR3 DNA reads TGTGCCAGCAGCGGGAGAGGTGAGCAGTTCTTC. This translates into CASSGRGEQFF.

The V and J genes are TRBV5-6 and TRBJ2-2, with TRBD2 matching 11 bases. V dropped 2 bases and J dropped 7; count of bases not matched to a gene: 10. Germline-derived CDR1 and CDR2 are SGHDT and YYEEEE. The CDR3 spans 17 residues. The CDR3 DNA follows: TGTGCCAGCAGCTTCCCCCCACTAGCGGGAGTTGGCGGGGAGCTGTTTTTT. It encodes CASSFPPLAGVGGELFF.

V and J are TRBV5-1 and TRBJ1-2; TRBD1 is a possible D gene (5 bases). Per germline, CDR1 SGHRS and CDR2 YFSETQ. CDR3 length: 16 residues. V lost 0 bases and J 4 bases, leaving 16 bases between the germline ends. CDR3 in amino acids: CASSLEKGYGGYGYTF. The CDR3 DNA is TGCGCCAGCAGCTTGGAGAAGGGGTACGGCGGCTATGGCTACACCTTC. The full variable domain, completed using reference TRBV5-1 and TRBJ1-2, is KAGVTQTPRYLIKTRGQQVTLSCSPISGHRSVSWYQQTPGQGLQFLFEYFSETQRNKGNFPGRFSGRQFSNSRSEMNVSTLELGDSALYLCASSLEKGYGGYGYTFGSGTRLTVV.

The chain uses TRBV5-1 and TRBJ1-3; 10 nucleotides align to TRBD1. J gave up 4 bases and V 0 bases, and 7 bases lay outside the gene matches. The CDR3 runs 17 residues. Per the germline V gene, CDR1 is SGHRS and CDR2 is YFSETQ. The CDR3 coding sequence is TGCGCCAGCAGCTTGGAGGGGACAGGGGACGGAGGAAACACCATATATTTT. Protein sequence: CASSLEGTGDGGNTIYF.

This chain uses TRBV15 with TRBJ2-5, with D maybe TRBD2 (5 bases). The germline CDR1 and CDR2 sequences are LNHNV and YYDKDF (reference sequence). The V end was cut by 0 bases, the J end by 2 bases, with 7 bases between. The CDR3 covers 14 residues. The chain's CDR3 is CATSRETRQETQYF. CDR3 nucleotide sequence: TGTGCCACCAGCAGAGAAACTAGACAAGAGACCCAGTACTTC.

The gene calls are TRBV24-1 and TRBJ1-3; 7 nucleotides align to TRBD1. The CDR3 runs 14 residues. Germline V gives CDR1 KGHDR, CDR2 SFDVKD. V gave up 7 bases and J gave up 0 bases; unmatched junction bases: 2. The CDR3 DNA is TGTGCCACCAGACAGGGGTACTCTGGAAACACCATATATTTT. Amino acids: CATRQGYSGNTIYF.

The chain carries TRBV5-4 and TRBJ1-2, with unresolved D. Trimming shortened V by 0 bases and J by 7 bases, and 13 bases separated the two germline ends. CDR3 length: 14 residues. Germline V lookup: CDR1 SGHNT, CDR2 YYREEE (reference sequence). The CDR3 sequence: CASSLDEGFSGYTF. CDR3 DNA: TGTGCCAGCAGCTTGGATGAGGGCTTTAGTGGCTACACCTTC.

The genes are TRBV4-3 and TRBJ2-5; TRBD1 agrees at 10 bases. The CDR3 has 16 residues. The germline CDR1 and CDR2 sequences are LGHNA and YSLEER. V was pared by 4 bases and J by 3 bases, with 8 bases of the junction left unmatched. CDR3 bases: TGCGCCAGCAGCCGGCTATACGGGACAGGGGAAGAGACCCAGTACTTC. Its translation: CASSRLYGTGEETQYF.

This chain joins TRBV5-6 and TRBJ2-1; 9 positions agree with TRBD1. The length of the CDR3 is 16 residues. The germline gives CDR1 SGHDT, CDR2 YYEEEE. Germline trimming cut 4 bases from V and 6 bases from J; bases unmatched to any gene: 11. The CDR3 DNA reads TGTGCCAGCAGCGAGACCGGGACAGGGATTAGCAATGAGCAGTTCTTC. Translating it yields CASSETGTGISNEQFF.

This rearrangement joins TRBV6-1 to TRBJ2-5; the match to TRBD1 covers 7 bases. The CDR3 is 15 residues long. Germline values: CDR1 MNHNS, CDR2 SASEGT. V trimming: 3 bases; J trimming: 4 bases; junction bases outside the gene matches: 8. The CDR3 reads CASSDPDRWGETQYF. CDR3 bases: TGTGCCAGCAGTGACCCGGACAGGTGGGGAGAGACCCAGTACTTC.

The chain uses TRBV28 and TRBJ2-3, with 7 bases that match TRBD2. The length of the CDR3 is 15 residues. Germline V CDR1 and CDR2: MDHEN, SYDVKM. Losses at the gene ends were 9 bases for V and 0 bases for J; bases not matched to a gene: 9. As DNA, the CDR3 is TGTGCCAGTTTTTCTGCGGGGGAGAGCACAGATACGCAGTATTTT. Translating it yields CASFSAGESTDTQYF.

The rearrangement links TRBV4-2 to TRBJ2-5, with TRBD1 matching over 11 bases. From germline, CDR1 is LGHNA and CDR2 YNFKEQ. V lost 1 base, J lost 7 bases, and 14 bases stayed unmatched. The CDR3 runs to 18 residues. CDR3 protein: CASSQAGGTGGRVSTQYF. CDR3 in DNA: TGTGCCAGCAGCCAAGCGGGTGGGACAGGGGGTCGCGTTTCGACCCAGTACTTC.

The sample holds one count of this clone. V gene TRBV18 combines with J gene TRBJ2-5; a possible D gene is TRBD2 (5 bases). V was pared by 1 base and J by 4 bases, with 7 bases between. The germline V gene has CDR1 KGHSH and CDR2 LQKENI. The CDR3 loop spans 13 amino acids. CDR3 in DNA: TGTGCCAGCTCACCACGAGGGAGAGAGACCCAGTACTTC. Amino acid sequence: CASSPRGRETQYF.

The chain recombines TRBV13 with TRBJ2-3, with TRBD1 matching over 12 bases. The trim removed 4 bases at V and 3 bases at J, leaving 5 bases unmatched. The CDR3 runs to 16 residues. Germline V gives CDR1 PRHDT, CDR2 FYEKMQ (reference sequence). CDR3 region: CASSSWDRGRTDTQYF. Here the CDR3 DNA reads TGTGCCAGCAGCTCCTGGGACAGGGGGCGAACAGATACGCAGTATTTT.

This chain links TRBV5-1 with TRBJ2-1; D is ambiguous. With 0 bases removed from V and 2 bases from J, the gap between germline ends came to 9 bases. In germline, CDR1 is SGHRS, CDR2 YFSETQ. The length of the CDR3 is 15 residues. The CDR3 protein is CASSLGQSPYNEQFF. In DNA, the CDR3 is TGCGCCAGCAGCTTGGGGCAGTCCCCCTACAATGAGCAGTTCTTC. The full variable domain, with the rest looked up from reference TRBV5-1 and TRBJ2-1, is KAGVTQTPRYLIKTRGQQVTLSCSPISGHRSVSWYQQTPGQGLQFLFEYFSETQRNKGNFPGRFSGRQFSNSRSEMNVSTLELGDSALYLCASSLGQSPYNEQFFGPGTRLTVL.

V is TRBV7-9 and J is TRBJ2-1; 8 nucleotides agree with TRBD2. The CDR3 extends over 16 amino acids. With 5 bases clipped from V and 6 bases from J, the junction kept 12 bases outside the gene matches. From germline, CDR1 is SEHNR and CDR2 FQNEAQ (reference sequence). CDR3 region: CASSQSPAGGFNEQFF. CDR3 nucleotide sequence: TGTGCCAGCAGCCAATCCCCCGCGGGGGGCTTCAATGAGCAGTTCTTC.